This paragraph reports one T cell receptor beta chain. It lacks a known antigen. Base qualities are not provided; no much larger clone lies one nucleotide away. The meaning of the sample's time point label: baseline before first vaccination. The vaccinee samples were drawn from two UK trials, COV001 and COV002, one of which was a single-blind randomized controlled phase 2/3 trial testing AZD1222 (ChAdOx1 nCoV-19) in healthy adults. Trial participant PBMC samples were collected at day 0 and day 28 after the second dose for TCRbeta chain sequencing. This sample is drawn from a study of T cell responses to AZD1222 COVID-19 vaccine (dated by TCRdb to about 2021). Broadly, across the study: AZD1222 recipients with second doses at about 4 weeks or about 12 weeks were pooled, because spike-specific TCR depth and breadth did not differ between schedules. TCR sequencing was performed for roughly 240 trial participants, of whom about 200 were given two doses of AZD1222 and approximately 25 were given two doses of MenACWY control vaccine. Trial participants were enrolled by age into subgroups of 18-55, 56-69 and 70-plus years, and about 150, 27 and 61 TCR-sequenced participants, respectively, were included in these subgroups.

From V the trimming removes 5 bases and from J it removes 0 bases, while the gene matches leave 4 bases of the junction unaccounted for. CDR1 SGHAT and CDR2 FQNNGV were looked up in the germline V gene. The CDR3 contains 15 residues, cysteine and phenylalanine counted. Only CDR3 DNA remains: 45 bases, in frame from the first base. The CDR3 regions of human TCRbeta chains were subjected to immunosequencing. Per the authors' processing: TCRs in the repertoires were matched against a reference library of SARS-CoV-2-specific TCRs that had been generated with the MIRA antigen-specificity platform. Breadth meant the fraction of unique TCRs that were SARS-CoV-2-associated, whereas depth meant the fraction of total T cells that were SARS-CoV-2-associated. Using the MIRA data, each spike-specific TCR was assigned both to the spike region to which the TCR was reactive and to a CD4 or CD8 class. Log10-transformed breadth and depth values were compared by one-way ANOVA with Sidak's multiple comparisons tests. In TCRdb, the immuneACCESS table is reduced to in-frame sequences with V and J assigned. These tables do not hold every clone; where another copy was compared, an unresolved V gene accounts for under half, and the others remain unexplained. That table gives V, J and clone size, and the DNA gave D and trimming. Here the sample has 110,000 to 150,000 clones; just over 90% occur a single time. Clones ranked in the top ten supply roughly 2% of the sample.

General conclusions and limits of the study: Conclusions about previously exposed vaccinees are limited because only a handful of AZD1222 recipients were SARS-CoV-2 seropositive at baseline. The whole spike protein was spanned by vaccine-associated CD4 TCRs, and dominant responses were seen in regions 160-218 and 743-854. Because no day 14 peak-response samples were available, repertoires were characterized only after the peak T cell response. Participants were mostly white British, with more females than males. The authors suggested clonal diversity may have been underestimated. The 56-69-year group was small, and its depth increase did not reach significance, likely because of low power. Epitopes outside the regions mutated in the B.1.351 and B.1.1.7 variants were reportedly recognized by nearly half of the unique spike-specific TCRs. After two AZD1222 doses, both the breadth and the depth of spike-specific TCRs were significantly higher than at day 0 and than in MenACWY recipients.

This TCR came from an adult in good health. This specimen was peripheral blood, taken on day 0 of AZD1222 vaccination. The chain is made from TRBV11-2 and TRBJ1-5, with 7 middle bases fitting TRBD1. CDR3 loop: CASSRGTVSNQPQHF. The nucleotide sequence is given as TGTGCCAGCAGCCGGGGGACAGTTAGCAATCAGCCCCAGCATTTT.